This T cell receptor beta chain was captured by sequencing in a study of lymphopenia after photon versus proton radiotherapy (dated by TCRdb to between 2019 and 2020). Some background on the complete study: The study compared the immunological effects of photon versus proton radiation therapy in patients with gastrointestinal tumors who developed high-grade lymphopenia. The goal of the study was to describe how the two radiation modalities differ in their effects on the immune system. A cohort of under 25 patients with gastrointestinal tumors who received either photon or proton therapy and subsequently developed lymphopenia was included.

Findings and caveats that apply to the study as a whole: After the lymphocyte count nadir, oligoclonal expansion, especially of CD8+ Temra cells, was observed in photon-treated repertoires, and the drop in diversity was driven by this expansion. The survival association was assessed only in patients who died, and better survival with proton therapy was presented by the authors as a possibility rather than a demonstrated result. Across the cohort, among patients who died, a greater drop in TCR diversity after the nadir was inversely correlated with overall survival time. Relative stability during treatment was observed in proton-treated patients, whereas loss of naive T cells and TCR diversity and gain of effector/memory populations were observed in photon-treated patients.

Comment on this clone: What antigen it recognizes has not been identified. Base qualities are not at hand, and no much larger clone is one base apart.

The library was prepared using the immunoSEQ multiplex PCR assay. Deep sequencing of rearranged TCR beta loci, alongside multiparametric flow cytometry, was used to profile T cell repertoires. TCRdb obtained this table from immuneACCESS and retained in-frame rearrangements with V and J assigned. These tables miss some clones; where compared with another copy, unresolved V genes account for less than half of the shortfall, and the remainder is unexplained. In all, the sample holds fewer than 30,000 clones, and roughly 90% of those were seen once. The ten largest account for under 0.9% of the sample. Based on the germline V gene (reference sequence), the CDR1 and CDR2 sequences are SEHNR and FQNEAQ. The cysteine opens and the phenylalanine closes a CDR3 of 14 amino acids. The read is trimmed to its CDR3 DNA, 42 bases read in frame from base 1.

The TCR sequence derives from a woman in her fifties or sixties with cholangiocarcinoma. This receptor chain uses TRBV7-9 and TRBJ2-5, with a weak D call of TRBD1 (5 bases match). The assigned J gene may be wrong: the sequence end matches TRBJ2-7 better. This material consisted of peripheral blood, taken from a patient treated with photon-based radiotherapy. The nucleotide sequence is TGTGCCAGCAGCTTTGGAGACAGATACTACGAGCAGTACTTC. Translated, this is CASSFGDRYYEQYF.